The present TCR beta chain was sequenced within a study of blood T cell repertoires in COVID-19. Turning to the study itself: Two negative PCRs, clearance, or symptom resolution characterized the recovered Cohort 3 donors. PBMCs, B-cell-depleted T cells, or T cells were the source of the cDNA or gDNA that made up the material.

CDR3 length: 17 amino acids. Per the germline V gene, CDR1 is SGHDT and CDR2 is YYEEEE. V was pared by 5 bases and J by 3 bases, with 10 bases of the junction left unmatched. Those enrolled, adults aged roughly 18 to 90 years, came from under 25 US areas. Study processing details: Amplification from reference gene primers served as the basis for estimated nucleated cell counts. Sequencing used immunoSEQ multiplex PCR; TCRdb keeps in-frame clones, though not all of them. The V and J calls and the clone size are those of that table, but D and trimming were determined from the DNA. The sample consists of fewer than 250,000 clones, about nine tenths of them appearing once.

The genes are TRBV5-6 and TRBJ2-7, with 14 bases identical to TRBD2. The specimen sequenced was PBMCs or T cells enriched from blood (not recorded which). This receptor was obtained from a man in his thirties or forties in a cohort exposed to, infected with or recovered from COVID-19 (not recorded which). CDR3 residues: CASSRGLAGANLYEQYF. The CDR3 region has the DNA TGTGCCAGCAGTCGGGGACTAGCGGGAGCGAACCTCTACGAGCAGTACTTC.